Listed here are 29 T cell receptor beta chains from one sample, sequenced in a study of CD8 T cells in ankylosing spondylitis. Study findings and constraints: A motif in TCR beta, a set of 8 or 9 highly homologous variants, appeared characteristic of ankylosing spondylitis blood.

TCRdb fed the 5' RACE reads into MiXCR, producing one record per CDR3 protein. The sample contains roughly 450,000 distinct CDR3 sequences, around 26% of which appear only once. Their antigens are not known. What was sequenced was blood, either unsorted or a sorted T cell fraction (not recorded which). These TCRs come from a male donor with ankylosing spondylitis.

The table lists this clonotype with many counts. The rearrangement uses TRBV12-3 or TRBV12-4 and TRBJ2-2; 10 bases map to TRBD1. The CDR3 extends over 15 amino acids. V lost 2 bases, J lost 4 bases, and 1 base stayed unmatched. CDR3 in amino acids: CASSLRTGGTGELFF. The CDR3 DNA reads TGTGCCAGCAGTTTACGGACAGGGGGCACCGGGGAGCTGTTTTTT.

The chain has TRBV24-1 and TRBJ2-3, with 8 bases fitting TRBD1. The CDR3 spans 16 residues. The ends lost 2 bases at V and 4 bases at J; junction bases unmatched: 7. Per the germline V gene, CDR1 is KGHDR and CDR2 is SFDVKD. CDR3 residues: CATSDYRGRASDTQYF. The CDR3 nucleotides read TGTGCCACCAGTGATTACAGGGGGAGAGCCTCAGATACGCAGTATTTT.

This clonotype has a handful of counts. J is TRBJ1-1 and V is TRBV20-1; 7 bases are a match to TRBD1. Germline V CDR1 and CDR2: DFQATT, SNEGSKA (reference sequence). J lost 11 bases, V lost 0 bases, and 12 bases had no gene match. The CDR3 consists of 14 residues. CDR3 bases: TGCAGTGCTAGAGATAACCGGGACAGCGGAGGCGCTTTCTTT. It encodes CSARDNRDSGGAFF.

Details on this clonotype: Because the CDR3's place on the DNA is in doubt, the DNA is left out and the CDR3 is given as listed by TCRdb. The chain is built from TRBV29-1 and TRBJ1-1; the table's D call, TRBD1, was not checked against the DNA. Germline-derived CDR1 and CDR2 are SQVTM and ANQGSEA. Inclusive of both ends, the CDR3 amounts to 12 amino acids. This CDR3 is CSVVPVGRGTFF.

The V gene is TRBV5-1, the J gene TRBJ2-2; the D is unclear. V lost 7 bases and J lost 6, with 16 bases in between. CDR1 and CDR2 from the germline V gene are SGHRS and YFSETQ. The CDR3 loop spans 14 amino acids. The CDR3 DNA sequence: TGCGCCAGCCGTCGCGCGGCTGCTTCCGGGGAGCTGTTTTTT. Amino acids: CASRRAAASGELFF. Drawing the rest from reference TRBV5-1 and TRBJ2-2, the complete variable domain is KAGVTQTPRYLIKTRGQQVTLSCSPISGHRSVSWYQQTPGQGLQFLFEYFSETQRNKGNFPGRFSGRQFSNSRSEMNVSTLELGDSALYLCASRRAAASGELFFGEGSRLTVL.

In this sample, this clonotype turned up a few times. V is TRBV5-1 and J is TRBJ2-2, with D perhaps TRBD1 or TRBD2 (6 bases each). The V and J ends lost 4 bases and 4 bases respectively, with 17 bases between them. This CDR3 region has 16 residues. CDR1 is SGHRS and CDR2 is YFSETQ in the germline V gene. CDR3 amino acids: CASSPGRGEVTGELFF. As DNA, the CDR3 is TGCGCCAGCAGCCCCGGAAGGGGGGAGGTCACCGGGGAGCTGTTTTTT.

V gene TRBV5-6 combines with J gene TRBJ2-1; D tentatively fits TRBD1 or TRBD2 (5 bases each). Germline CDR1 is SGHDT and CDR2 is YYEEEE. Trimming took off 0 bases at V and 10 bases at J, with 17 bases between the two ends. CDR3 length: 15 amino acids. DNA of the CDR3: TGTGCCAGCAGCTTGGGGCTAGGGACCCCCGGGGAGCAGTTCTTC. Residues: CASSLGLGTPGEQFF.

The chain has TRBV30 and TRBJ1-1, with D unresolved. Trimming cost V 4 bases and J 5 bases, with 11 bases left between them. This CDR3 spans 12 amino acids. CDR1 GTSNPN and CDR2 SVGIG come from the germline V gene (reference sequence). The CDR3 DNA follows: TGTGCCTGGAAAAGGGCGAGGACTGAAGCTTTCTTT. This gives the protein CAWKRARTEAFF.

J is TRBJ2-3 and V is TRBV5-1, with D possibly called TRBD1 or TRBD2 (6 bases each). The germline V and J ends were trimmed by 0 bases and 6 bases, with 20 bases remaining between them. Germline V CDR1 and CDR2: SGHRS, YFSETQ. The CDR3 totals 17 residues. CDR3 region: CASSLDLGGAERDTQYF. CDR3 in DNA: TGCGCCAGCAGCTTGGATCTGGGGGGCGCTGAGCGGGATACGCAGTATTTT. The full variable domain, its missing parts supplied by reference TRBV5-1 and TRBJ2-3, is KAGVTQTPRYLIKTRGQQVTLSCSPISGHRSVSWYQQTPGQGLQFLFEYFSETQRNKGNFPGRFSGRQFSNSRSEMNVSTLELGDSALYLCASSLDLGGAERDTQYFGPGTRLTVL.

This clonotype has only a few counts. This chain links TRBV6-4 with TRBJ1-5; the D is unclear. Trimming shortened V by 6 bases and J by 2 bases, and 14 bases separated the two germline ends. The CDR3 loop spans 15 amino acids. Germline values: CDR1 MRHNA, CDR2 SNTAGT. This CDR3 reads CASSLTRGGNQPQHF. The CDR3 nucleotides are TGTGCCAGCAGCCTGACACGGGGTGGCAATCAGCCCCAGCATTTT.

This clonotype was seen repeatedly, ten times or more. CDR3 sequence: CASSLGDRDVGQFF. CDR3 bases: TGTGCCAGCAGTTTAGGGGACAGGGACGTAGGGCAGTTCTTC. This chain connects TRBV12-3 or TRBV12-4 to TRBJ2-1; 9 bases match TRBD1. The ends lost 1 base at V and 12 bases at J; junction bases unmatched: 7. This CDR3 has 14 residues.

This clonotype came up a few times. CDR3 coding DNA: TGTGCCAGCAGCCAACTACTAGTGGGGAATGAGCAGTTCTTC. It encodes CASSQLLVGNEQFF. The rearrangement uses TRBV3-1 and TRBJ2-1; weak D call: TRBD2 (5 bases). The CDR3 contains 14 residues. With 2 bases removed from V and 7 bases from J, the gap between germline ends came to 12 bases. From germline, CDR1 is LGHDT and CDR2 YNNKEL (reference sequence).

This clonotype was counted at least ten times. The chain links TRBV24-1 to TRBJ1-2, with D maybe TRBD1 (6 bases). Germline CDR1 KGHDR, CDR2 SFDVKD. The V and J ends lost 10 bases and 9 bases respectively, with 23 bases between them. The CDR3 consists of 14 residues. CDR3 coding DNA: TGTGCCACTGCTTCAACTGGACAGCCGTCGAGCTACACCTTC. Translating it yields CATASTGQPSSYTF.

This clonotype was observed a few times. This chain links TRBV20-1 with TRBJ1-4; D gene unclear. The germline V and J ends were trimmed by 5 bases and 8 bases, with 9 bases remaining between them. The germline V gene encodes CDR1 DFQATT and CDR2 SNEGSKA (reference sequence). CDR3 length: 11 residues. The CDR3 loop is CSAPIGEKLFF. The DNA of the CDR3 is TGCAGTGCTCCTATAGGGGAAAAACTGTTTTTT.

The J gene is TRBJ1-5, the V gene TRBV10-3; 7 nucleotides align to TRBD1. The length of the CDR3 is 14 residues. After removal of 10 bases from V and 3 bases from J, the junction contained 9 bases not matched to a gene. Germline-derived CDR1 and CDR2 are ENHRY and SYGVKD. CDR3 amino acids: CATETGILNQPQHF. The CDR3, as DNA: TGTGCCACCGAGACAGGGATTCTCAATCAGCCCCAGCATTTT.

The rearrangement joins TRBV12-3 or TRBV12-4 to TRBJ2-2; 8 bases fit TRBD2. CDR3 length equals 16 residues. Trimming removed 3 bases from V and 5 bases from J; junction bases left unmatched: 8. Here the CDR3 DNA reads TGTGCCAGCAGTTTGGGAAGCGGGAGAAAGACCGGGGAGCTGTTTTTT. Its protein is CASSLGSGRKTGELFF.

This sequence joins TRBV3-1 and TRBJ1-5, with D perhaps matching TRBD1 (5 bases). The CDR3 spans 12 residues. Deletions cut 4 bases from V and 7 bases from J, with 8 bases between. Germline CDR1 LGHDT, CDR2 YNNKEL (reference sequence). CDR3 sequence (DNA): TGTGCCAGCAGCCTTCAGGGCCAGCCCCAGCATTTT. Translating it yields CASSLQGQPQHF.

The rearrangement joins TRBV10-1 to TRBJ1-1, with D perhaps matching TRBD1 (5 bases). This CDR3 has 14 amino acids. V gave up 3 bases and J gave up 1 base, with 9 bases separating them. CDR1 is WNHNN, CDR2 SYGVQD, per germline (reference sequence). The CDR3: CASSDRATNTEAFF. In nucleotides, the CDR3 is TGCGCCAGCAGTGACAGGGCTACGAACACTGAAGCTTTCTTT.

The rearrangement joins TRBV27 to TRBJ2-3, with 10 positions matching TRBD2. CDR3 length: 16 residues. V was pared by 5 bases and J by 6 bases, with 11 bases of the junction left unmatched. Per germline, CDR1 MNHEY and CDR2 SMNVEV (reference sequence). The CDR3: CASSAASGSGVDTQYF. The CDR3 region has the DNA TGTGCCAGCAGTGCTGCTAGCGGGAGTGGGGTCGATACGCAGTATTTT.

The chain links TRBV6-4 to TRBJ2-1; 9 bases map to TRBD1. Germline V CDR1 and CDR2: MRHNA, SNTAGT. With 5 bases clipped from V and 9 bases from J, the junction kept 8 bases outside the gene matches. CDR3 length: 14 residues. The CDR3 bases are TGTGCCAGCAGTCGGGACAGGGAATTGGGTGAGCAGTTCTTC. It encodes CASSRDRELGEQFF.

This chain connects TRBV5-1 to TRBJ1-6; maybe TRBD1 (5 bases). CDR1 SGHRS and CDR2 YFSETQ come from the germline V gene. The CDR3 totals 16 residues. The germline V and J ends were trimmed by 0 bases and 8 bases, with 15 bases remaining between them. The CDR3 sequence is CASSLEGPGYYSPLHF. The CDR3 DNA sequence: TGCGCCAGCAGCTTGGAAGGACCAGGGTATTATTCACCCCTCCACTTT.

This clonotype turned up a few times. This chain uses TRBV2 with TRBJ1-2; 7 bases fit TRBD1. Losses at the gene ends were 3 bases for V and 3 bases for J; bases not matched to a gene: 1. Germline V gives CDR1 SNHLY, CDR2 FYNNEI. The CDR3 runs 13 residues. The CDR3 reads CASSDGTDYGYTF. The CDR3 DNA reads as TGTGCCAGCAGTGACGGGACAGACTATGGCTACACCTTC.

This clonotype appeared a single time. This sequence joins TRBV5-1 and TRBJ2-5; 8 positions agree with TRBD1. V trimming: 0 bases; J trimming: 1 base; junction bases outside the gene matches: 5. The CDR3 extends over 16 amino acids. Germline CDR1 and CDR2: SGHRS and YFSETQ. The DNA for the CDR3 is TGCGCCAGCAGCTTGGCTAATACAGGGGGCCAAGAGACCCAGTACTTC. Its protein is CASSLANTGGQETQYF.

CDR3 nucleotides: TGTGCCAGCAGCTTATGGGGGGACAGCACAGATACGCAGTATTTT. This codes for CASSLWGDSTDTQYF. The rearrangement joins TRBV7-2 to TRBJ2-3; D perhaps matches TRBD2 (6 bases). The CDR3 covers 15 residues. Germline V gene data show CDR1 as SGHTA and CDR2 as FQGNSA. V gave up 2 bases and J gave up 0 bases, with 9 bases separating them.

This clonotype was found a few times. The CDR3 DNA sequence: TGCAGTGAGACTAGCCGGTTCCGGGAGACCCAGTACTTC. It translates to CSETSRFRETQYF. The chain uses TRBV20-1 and TRBJ2-5; TRBD2 aligns across 7 bases. Germline loops: CDR1 DFQATT, CDR2 SNEGSKA (reference sequence). CDR3 length: 13 amino acids. The V gene end was trimmed by 7 bases and the J gene end by 5 bases; junction bases not matched to a gene: 10.

The chain combines TRBV20-1 with TRBJ2-3, with TRBD2 identical over 7 bases. This CDR3 has 16 residues. J gave up 5 bases and V 5 bases, and 16 bases lay outside the gene matches. Germline V lookup: CDR1 DFQATT, CDR2 SNEGSKA (reference sequence). The CDR3 loop reads CSAGPRDYFRLDTQYF. In DNA form, the CDR3 reads TGCAGTGCTGGGCCCAGGGACTACTTTAGATTAGATACGCAGTATTTT.

This clonotype was recorded at least ten times. The chain combines TRBV27 with TRBJ2-3; 7 bases fit TRBD2. CDR1 and CDR2 from the germline V gene are MNHEY and SMNVEV (reference sequence). The CDR3 contains 14 residues. J was trimmed by 4 bases and V by 2 bases; bases with no gene match: 3. CDR3 in amino acids: CASSLAGAPDTQYF. CDR3 nucleotides: TGTGCCAGCAGTTTAGCGGGAGCTCCAGATACGCAGTATTTT.

The chain is built from TRBV11-1 and TRBJ2-2; 10 nucleotides agree with TRBD1. The V segment lost 4 bases and the J segment 4 bases; nucleotides outside the gene matches: 12. Germline-derived CDR1 and CDR2 are SGHAT and FQDESV (reference sequence). The CDR3 loop spans 18 amino acids. The CDR3 region has the DNA TGTGCCAGCAGCTCTACGGGACAGGGGCTCTTCGGCACCGGGGAGCTGTTTTTT. Amino acid sequence: CASSSTGQGLFGTGELFF.

This clonotype was counted between two and nine times. The chain recombines TRBV7-9 with TRBJ2-1; TRBD2 is a possible D gene (6 bases). CDR1 is SEHNR and CDR2 is FQNEAQ in the germline V gene (reference sequence). The CDR3 runs 17 residues. The V gene lost 5 bases and the J gene lost 0 bases, with 17 bases spanning the gap. The CDR3 loop is CASSPRRAELSYNEQFF. As DNA, the CDR3 is TGTGCCAGCAGCCCAAGGAGGGCGGAACTCTCCTACAATGAGCAGTTCTTC.